This paragraph covers one T cell receptor beta chain sequence. The sample belongs to a study of T cell responses to AZD1222 COVID-19 vaccine. TCRdb's table, derived via immunoSEQ multiplex PCR, lists solely in-frame clones and lacks some. The sample lists about 190,000 clones; about 92% were seen once. CDR3 length: 11 amino acids. Germline V gene data show CDR1 as SQVTM and CDR2 as ANQGSEA. V was pared by 7 bases and J by 7 bases, with 10 bases between. This sample comprised peripheral blood, obtained 28 days after the second dose of the MenACWY control vaccine. The rearrangement joins TRBV29-1 to TRBJ2-2; D is uncertain. The sequence came from an adult who received the MenACWY meningococcal vaccine as a control. The CDR3 coding sequence is TGCAGCGCTGGTAGGGACGGGGAGCTGTTTTTT. Translating it yields CSAGRDGELFF.